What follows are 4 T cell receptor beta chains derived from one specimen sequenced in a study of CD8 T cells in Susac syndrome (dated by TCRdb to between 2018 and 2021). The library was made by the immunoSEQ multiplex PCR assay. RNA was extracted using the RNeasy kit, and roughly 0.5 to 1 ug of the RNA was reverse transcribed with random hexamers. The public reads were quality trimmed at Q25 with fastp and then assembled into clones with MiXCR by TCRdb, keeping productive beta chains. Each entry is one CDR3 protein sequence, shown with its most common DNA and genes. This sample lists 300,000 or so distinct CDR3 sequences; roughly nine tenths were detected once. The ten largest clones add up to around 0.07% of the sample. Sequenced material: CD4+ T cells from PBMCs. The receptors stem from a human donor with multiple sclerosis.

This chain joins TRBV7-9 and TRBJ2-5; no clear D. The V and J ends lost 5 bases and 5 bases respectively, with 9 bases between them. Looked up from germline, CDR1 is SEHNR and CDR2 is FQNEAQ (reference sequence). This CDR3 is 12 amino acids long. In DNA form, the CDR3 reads TGTGCCAGCAGCACCCGGTGGGAGACCCAGTACTTC. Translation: CASSTRWETQYF.

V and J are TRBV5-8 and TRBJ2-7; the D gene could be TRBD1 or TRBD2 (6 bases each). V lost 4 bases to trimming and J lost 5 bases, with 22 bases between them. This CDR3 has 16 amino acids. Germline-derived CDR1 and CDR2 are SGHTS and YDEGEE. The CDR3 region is CASSRFGGRGQDEQYF. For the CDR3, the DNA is TGTGCCAGCAGCCGATTCGGGGGCAGGGGCCAAGACGAGCAGTACTTC.

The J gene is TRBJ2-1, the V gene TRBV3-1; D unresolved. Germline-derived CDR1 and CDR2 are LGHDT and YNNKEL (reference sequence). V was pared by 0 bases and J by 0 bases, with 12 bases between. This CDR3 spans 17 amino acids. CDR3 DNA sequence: TGTGCCAGCAGCCAAGAAAGGCTAAGTGGCTCCTACAATGAGCAGTTCTTC. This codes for CASSQERLSGSYNEQFF.

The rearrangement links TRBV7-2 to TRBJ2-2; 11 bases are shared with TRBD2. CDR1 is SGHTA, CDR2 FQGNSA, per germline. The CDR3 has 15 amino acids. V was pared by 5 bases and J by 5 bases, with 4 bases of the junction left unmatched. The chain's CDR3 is CASSPRTSGTGELFF. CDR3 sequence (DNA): TGTGCCAGCAGCCCGCGGACTAGCGGGACCGGGGAGCTGTTTTTT.